This T cell receptor beta chain was observed in a study of patients and donors after allogeneic stem cell transplantation. Between the trimmed V and J ends, which lost 3 bases and 1 base, there was a span of 12 bases. CDR3 length: 16 residues. TCRdb re-called the RT-PCR reads with MiXCR, one entry per CDR3 protein. Of about 200,000 distinct CDR3 sequences in the sample, more than 35% are singletons; the top ten hold under 14%. The chain joins TRBV12-3 or TRBV12-4 to TRBJ2-2; possible D gene TRBD1, 5 bases. Sequenced material: blood, either unsorted or a sorted T cell fraction (not recorded which). The TCR was taken from a human donor who was either an allogeneic HSCT recipient or a stem cell or donor lymphocyte infusion donor (not recorded which). It is not recorded whose cells these are; they may come from a transplant donor. DNA for the CDR3: TGTGCCAGCAGTTTGTCAGGGCGTAGGAACACCGGGGAGCTGTTTTTT. Protein product: CASSLSGRRNTGELFF.